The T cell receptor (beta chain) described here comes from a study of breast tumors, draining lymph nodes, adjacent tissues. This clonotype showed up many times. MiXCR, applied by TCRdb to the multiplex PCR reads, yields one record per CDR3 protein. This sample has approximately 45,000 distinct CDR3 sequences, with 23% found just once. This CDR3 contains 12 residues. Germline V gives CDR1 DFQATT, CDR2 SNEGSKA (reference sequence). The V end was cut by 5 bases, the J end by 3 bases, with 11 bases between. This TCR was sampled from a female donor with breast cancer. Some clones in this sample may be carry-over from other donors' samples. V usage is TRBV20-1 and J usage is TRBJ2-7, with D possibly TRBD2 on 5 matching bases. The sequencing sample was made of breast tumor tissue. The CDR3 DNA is TGCAGTGCTGAGCGGTTCGGCTACGAGCAGTACTTC. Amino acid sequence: CSAERFGYEQYF.